The subject of this entry is one TCR beta chain. The antigen remains unidentified. The V gene's germline CDR1 is SGHNT and CDR2 YYREEE (reference sequence). V lost 2 bases to trimming and J lost 2 bases; unmatched junction nucleotides: 3. The CDR3 totals 14 residues. This sample was included in a study of memory CD4+ T cells and cytomegalovirus serostatus. Looking at the study overall: This sample comes from healthy Belgian adults, eight to ten CMV seropositive, under 25 seronegative. Study-wide results and limits: Of approximately 160 reported CMV TCRbeta sequences, roughly 70 were found in memory CD4+ repertoires.

Single viable CD3+CD4+CD8-CD45RO+ cells were sorted as the memory CD4+ T cells. Per the original methods: After removing out-of-frame reads, 2 million to 2.5 million distinct TCRbeta sequences remained. Assay used: immunoSEQ multiplex PCR; TCRdb lists only in-frame clones, some missing. The DNA was the basis for D and trimming; V, J and clone size are from that table. This sample yields 61,000 or so clones, of which over 70% are seen a single time; approximately 0.54% belongs to the top ten. This TCR was sampled from an adult in good health and CMV-seronegative. Some clones in this sample may be carry-over from other donors' samples. The sample consisted of memory CD4+ T cells from blood. The V gene is TRBV5-4, the J gene TRBJ1-2, with 7 bases fitting TRBD1. The CDR3 DNA follows: TGTGCCAGCAGCTTTATGACAGGGAACTATGGCTACACCTTC. Translated, it gives CASSFMTGNYGYTF.